The entry below describes one T cell receptor beta chain. This sample is drawn from a study of T cells in localized non-small cell lung cancer. CDR1 is SGDLS and CDR2 is YYNGEE in the germline V gene. V was trimmed by 0 bases and J by 5 bases, leaving 14 bases between them. The CDR3 has 16 amino acids. Generated by immunoSEQ multiplex PCR, the TCRdb table keeps only in-frame clones and is missing some. The data contain tens of thousands of clones, around 90% of them seen just once; the ten biggest clones take up about a sixth. The origin of this receptor is a man aged 40 to 70 with stage III lung adenocarcinoma. The chain combines TRBV9 with TRBJ2-2, with no clear D. This material consisted of peripheral blood mononuclear cells, taken before any cancer treatment. The CDR3 nucleotides are TGTGCCAGCAGCGTAGTGGCCGTTGTTAGGACCGGGGAGCTGTTTTTT. Its protein is CASSVVAVVRTGELFF.